This TCR beta chain stems from a study of T-cell reconstitution after alpha-beta-depleted transplantation in children. A TCRbeta library incorporating unique molecular identifiers was prepared. TCRdb reanalysed the PCR reads using MiXCR and keeps one entry per CDR3 protein. The data show approximately 97,000 distinct CDR3 sequences, with 6% seen just once and about 6.1% held by the top ten. CDR1 SNHLY and CDR2 FYNNEI come from the germline V gene. This CDR3 is built from 15 residues. V was clipped by 4 bases and J by 10 bases, with 17 bases between them. This clonotype appeared a few times. Its matching antigen is unknown. General study findings and limits: T cells produced anew were the main source of T-cell counts and diversity one year after transplant.

This sequence was found in a female patient younger than 10 who had a stem cell transplant for Fanconi anemia, so the T cells may come from the graft donor. The chain employs TRBV2 and TRBJ1-6; D remains ambiguous. The input for sequencing was PBMCs, mostly from graft donor cells, taken 60 days after TCRalphabeta/CD19-depleted stem cell transplant. The CDR3 coding sequence is TGTGCCAGCAGTGCCGTTTCAGGAGGCAGCTCACCCCTCCACTTT. As protein: CASSAVSGGSSPLHF.